The clone carrying this T cell receptor beta chain was seen a single time. TCRdb recomputed calls from the RT-PCR reads with MiXCR, one row per CDR3 protein. The sample holds about 230,000 distinct CDR3 sequences, approximately 14% seen once. The data stem from a study of patients and donors after allogeneic stem cell transplantation. The CDR3 has 19 amino acids. Per germline, CDR1 DFQATT and CDR2 SNEGSKA (reference sequence). V lost 1 base and J 4 bases, leaving 27 bases between the germline ends. This TCR came from a human donor who was either an allogeneic HSCT recipient or a stem cell or donor lymphocyte infusion donor (not recorded which). It is not recorded whose cells these are; they may come from a transplant donor. Sequenced sample: blood, either unsorted or a sorted T cell fraction (not recorded which). The chain combines TRBV20-1 with TRBJ2-3, with TRBD2 as a possible D gene (7 bases). The CDR3 is CSARVPRWVGGGPPDTQYF. CDR3 DNA: TGCAGTGCTAGAGTGCCTCGCTGGGTTGGCGGGGGCCCCCCAGATACGCAGTATTTT.